These 10 T cell receptor beta chains were sequenced from one sample in a study of T cell responses to AZD1222 COVID-19 vaccine. Sequencing used immunoSEQ multiplex PCR; TCRdb keeps in-frame clones, though not all of them. Here the sample spans roughly 100,000 clones, over 70% being singletons. The sequencing here drew on peripheral blood, taken on day 0 of AZD1222 vaccination. Receptor source: an adult in good health.

The chain couples TRBV6-2 or TRBV6-3 to TRBJ2-3, with D perhaps assigned TRBD1 or TRBD2 (5 bases each). The CDR3 is 13 amino acids. Germline-derived CDR1 and CDR2 are MNHEY and SVGEGT. Between the trimmed V and J ends, which lost 1 base and 8 bases, there was a span of 10 bases. CDR3 residues: CASSYLEDTTQYF. The CDR3 DNA reads as TGTGCCAGCAGTTACTTGGAGGACACTACGCAGTATTTT.

A single count supports this clone. The rearrangement joins TRBV6-1 to TRBJ1-5; a weak D match, TRBD1 (6 bases). Trimming took off 1 base at V and 5 bases at J, with 9 bases between the two ends. Germline V CDR1 and CDR2: MNHNS, SASEGT. The CDR3 has 14 residues. Here the CDR3 DNA reads TGTGCCAGCAGTGAAGGGACAGCCTATCAGCCCCAGCATTTT. Protein: CASSEGTAYQPQHF.

This clone was found a few times. V gene TRBV6-4 combines with J gene TRBJ1-5; maybe TRBD1 (5 bases). Germline V lookup: CDR1 MRHNA, CDR2 SNTAGT. This CDR3 is 13 amino acids long. Between the trimmed V and J ends, which lost 4 bases and 4 bases, there was a span of 8 bases. CDR3 DNA sequence: TGTGCCAGCAGTGCGGGGCCGAATCAGCCCCAGCATTTT. Translating gives CASSAGPNQPQHF.

This clone appeared a single time. This rearrangement joins TRBV5-1 to TRBJ2-4; no reliable D call. V lost 5 bases to trimming and J lost 8 bases, with 17 bases between them. Germline CDR1 is SGHRS and CDR2 is YFSETQ. The CDR3 covers 14 residues. CDR3 DNA: TGCGCCAGCAGTCTGGGCAGCCTAATGGACATTCAGTACTTC. Its translation is CASSLGSLMDIQYF.

V gene TRBV5-1 combines with J gene TRBJ1-4; 8 bases match TRBD1. The CDR3 runs to 16 residues. The germline V gene has CDR1 SGHRS and CDR2 YFSETQ. Germline trimming cut 4 bases from V and 2 bases from J; bases unmatched to any gene: 7. CDR3 residues: CASSEAGGSTNEKLFF. In DNA, the CDR3 is TGCGCCAGCAGCGAAGCAGGGGGCTCGACTAATGAAAAACTGTTTTTT.

The chain is built from TRBV9 and TRBJ2-5, with 10 bases matching TRBD1. The CDR3 spans 15 residues. Germline CDR1 reads SGDLS; CDR2 reads YYNGEE. Trimming removed 3 bases from V and 1 base from J; junction bases left unmatched: 3. CDR3 loop: CASSAGDRGQETQYF. CDR3 sequence (DNA): TGTGCCAGCAGCGCCGGGGACAGGGGCCAAGAGACCCAGTACTTC.

The chain has TRBV28 and TRBJ2-7; 7 bases line up with TRBD2. The V segment lost 6 bases and the J segment 3 bases; nucleotides outside the gene matches: 11. Germline assignment: CDR1 MDHEN and CDR2 SYDVKM. The CDR3 totals 15 residues. This chain's CDR3 is CASSGGLADLYEQYF. In DNA form, the CDR3 reads TGTGCCAGCAGCGGGGGTCTAGCGGATCTCTACGAGCAGTACTTC.

The chain is built from TRBV7-9 and TRBJ1-2; tentative D call: TRBD1 (6 bases). The CDR3 is 13 residues long. Germline V CDR1 and CDR2: SEHNR, FQNEAQ (reference sequence). V was trimmed by 11 bases and J by 4 bases, leaving 17 bases between them. The CDR3: CAGATSGVYGYTF. The CDR3 DNA reads as TGTGCCGGGGCCACTTCAGGGGTCTATGGCTACACCTTC.

The chain couples TRBV6-2 or TRBV6-3 to TRBJ1-6, with 9 bases matching TRBD1. V dropped 4 bases and J dropped 10; count of bases not matched to a gene: 8. The germline gives CDR1 MNHEY, CDR2 SVGEGT. The CDR3 is 15 amino acids. Here the CDR3 reads CASSFSDRGESPLHF. The CDR3 nucleotides read TGTGCCAGCAGTTTTTCGGACAGGGGAGAGTCACCCCTCCACTTT.

CDR3 sequence: CASNPGQSYEQYF. The CDR3, as DNA: TGTGCCAGCAACCCGGGACAGTCCTACGAGCAGTACTTC. The chain combines TRBV28 with TRBJ2-7; 7 bases are shared with TRBD1. Germline CDR1 is MDHEN and CDR2 is SYDVKM. CDR3 size: 13 residues. The junction had 4 bases not matched to a gene; V was cut back by 7 bases and J by 1 base.